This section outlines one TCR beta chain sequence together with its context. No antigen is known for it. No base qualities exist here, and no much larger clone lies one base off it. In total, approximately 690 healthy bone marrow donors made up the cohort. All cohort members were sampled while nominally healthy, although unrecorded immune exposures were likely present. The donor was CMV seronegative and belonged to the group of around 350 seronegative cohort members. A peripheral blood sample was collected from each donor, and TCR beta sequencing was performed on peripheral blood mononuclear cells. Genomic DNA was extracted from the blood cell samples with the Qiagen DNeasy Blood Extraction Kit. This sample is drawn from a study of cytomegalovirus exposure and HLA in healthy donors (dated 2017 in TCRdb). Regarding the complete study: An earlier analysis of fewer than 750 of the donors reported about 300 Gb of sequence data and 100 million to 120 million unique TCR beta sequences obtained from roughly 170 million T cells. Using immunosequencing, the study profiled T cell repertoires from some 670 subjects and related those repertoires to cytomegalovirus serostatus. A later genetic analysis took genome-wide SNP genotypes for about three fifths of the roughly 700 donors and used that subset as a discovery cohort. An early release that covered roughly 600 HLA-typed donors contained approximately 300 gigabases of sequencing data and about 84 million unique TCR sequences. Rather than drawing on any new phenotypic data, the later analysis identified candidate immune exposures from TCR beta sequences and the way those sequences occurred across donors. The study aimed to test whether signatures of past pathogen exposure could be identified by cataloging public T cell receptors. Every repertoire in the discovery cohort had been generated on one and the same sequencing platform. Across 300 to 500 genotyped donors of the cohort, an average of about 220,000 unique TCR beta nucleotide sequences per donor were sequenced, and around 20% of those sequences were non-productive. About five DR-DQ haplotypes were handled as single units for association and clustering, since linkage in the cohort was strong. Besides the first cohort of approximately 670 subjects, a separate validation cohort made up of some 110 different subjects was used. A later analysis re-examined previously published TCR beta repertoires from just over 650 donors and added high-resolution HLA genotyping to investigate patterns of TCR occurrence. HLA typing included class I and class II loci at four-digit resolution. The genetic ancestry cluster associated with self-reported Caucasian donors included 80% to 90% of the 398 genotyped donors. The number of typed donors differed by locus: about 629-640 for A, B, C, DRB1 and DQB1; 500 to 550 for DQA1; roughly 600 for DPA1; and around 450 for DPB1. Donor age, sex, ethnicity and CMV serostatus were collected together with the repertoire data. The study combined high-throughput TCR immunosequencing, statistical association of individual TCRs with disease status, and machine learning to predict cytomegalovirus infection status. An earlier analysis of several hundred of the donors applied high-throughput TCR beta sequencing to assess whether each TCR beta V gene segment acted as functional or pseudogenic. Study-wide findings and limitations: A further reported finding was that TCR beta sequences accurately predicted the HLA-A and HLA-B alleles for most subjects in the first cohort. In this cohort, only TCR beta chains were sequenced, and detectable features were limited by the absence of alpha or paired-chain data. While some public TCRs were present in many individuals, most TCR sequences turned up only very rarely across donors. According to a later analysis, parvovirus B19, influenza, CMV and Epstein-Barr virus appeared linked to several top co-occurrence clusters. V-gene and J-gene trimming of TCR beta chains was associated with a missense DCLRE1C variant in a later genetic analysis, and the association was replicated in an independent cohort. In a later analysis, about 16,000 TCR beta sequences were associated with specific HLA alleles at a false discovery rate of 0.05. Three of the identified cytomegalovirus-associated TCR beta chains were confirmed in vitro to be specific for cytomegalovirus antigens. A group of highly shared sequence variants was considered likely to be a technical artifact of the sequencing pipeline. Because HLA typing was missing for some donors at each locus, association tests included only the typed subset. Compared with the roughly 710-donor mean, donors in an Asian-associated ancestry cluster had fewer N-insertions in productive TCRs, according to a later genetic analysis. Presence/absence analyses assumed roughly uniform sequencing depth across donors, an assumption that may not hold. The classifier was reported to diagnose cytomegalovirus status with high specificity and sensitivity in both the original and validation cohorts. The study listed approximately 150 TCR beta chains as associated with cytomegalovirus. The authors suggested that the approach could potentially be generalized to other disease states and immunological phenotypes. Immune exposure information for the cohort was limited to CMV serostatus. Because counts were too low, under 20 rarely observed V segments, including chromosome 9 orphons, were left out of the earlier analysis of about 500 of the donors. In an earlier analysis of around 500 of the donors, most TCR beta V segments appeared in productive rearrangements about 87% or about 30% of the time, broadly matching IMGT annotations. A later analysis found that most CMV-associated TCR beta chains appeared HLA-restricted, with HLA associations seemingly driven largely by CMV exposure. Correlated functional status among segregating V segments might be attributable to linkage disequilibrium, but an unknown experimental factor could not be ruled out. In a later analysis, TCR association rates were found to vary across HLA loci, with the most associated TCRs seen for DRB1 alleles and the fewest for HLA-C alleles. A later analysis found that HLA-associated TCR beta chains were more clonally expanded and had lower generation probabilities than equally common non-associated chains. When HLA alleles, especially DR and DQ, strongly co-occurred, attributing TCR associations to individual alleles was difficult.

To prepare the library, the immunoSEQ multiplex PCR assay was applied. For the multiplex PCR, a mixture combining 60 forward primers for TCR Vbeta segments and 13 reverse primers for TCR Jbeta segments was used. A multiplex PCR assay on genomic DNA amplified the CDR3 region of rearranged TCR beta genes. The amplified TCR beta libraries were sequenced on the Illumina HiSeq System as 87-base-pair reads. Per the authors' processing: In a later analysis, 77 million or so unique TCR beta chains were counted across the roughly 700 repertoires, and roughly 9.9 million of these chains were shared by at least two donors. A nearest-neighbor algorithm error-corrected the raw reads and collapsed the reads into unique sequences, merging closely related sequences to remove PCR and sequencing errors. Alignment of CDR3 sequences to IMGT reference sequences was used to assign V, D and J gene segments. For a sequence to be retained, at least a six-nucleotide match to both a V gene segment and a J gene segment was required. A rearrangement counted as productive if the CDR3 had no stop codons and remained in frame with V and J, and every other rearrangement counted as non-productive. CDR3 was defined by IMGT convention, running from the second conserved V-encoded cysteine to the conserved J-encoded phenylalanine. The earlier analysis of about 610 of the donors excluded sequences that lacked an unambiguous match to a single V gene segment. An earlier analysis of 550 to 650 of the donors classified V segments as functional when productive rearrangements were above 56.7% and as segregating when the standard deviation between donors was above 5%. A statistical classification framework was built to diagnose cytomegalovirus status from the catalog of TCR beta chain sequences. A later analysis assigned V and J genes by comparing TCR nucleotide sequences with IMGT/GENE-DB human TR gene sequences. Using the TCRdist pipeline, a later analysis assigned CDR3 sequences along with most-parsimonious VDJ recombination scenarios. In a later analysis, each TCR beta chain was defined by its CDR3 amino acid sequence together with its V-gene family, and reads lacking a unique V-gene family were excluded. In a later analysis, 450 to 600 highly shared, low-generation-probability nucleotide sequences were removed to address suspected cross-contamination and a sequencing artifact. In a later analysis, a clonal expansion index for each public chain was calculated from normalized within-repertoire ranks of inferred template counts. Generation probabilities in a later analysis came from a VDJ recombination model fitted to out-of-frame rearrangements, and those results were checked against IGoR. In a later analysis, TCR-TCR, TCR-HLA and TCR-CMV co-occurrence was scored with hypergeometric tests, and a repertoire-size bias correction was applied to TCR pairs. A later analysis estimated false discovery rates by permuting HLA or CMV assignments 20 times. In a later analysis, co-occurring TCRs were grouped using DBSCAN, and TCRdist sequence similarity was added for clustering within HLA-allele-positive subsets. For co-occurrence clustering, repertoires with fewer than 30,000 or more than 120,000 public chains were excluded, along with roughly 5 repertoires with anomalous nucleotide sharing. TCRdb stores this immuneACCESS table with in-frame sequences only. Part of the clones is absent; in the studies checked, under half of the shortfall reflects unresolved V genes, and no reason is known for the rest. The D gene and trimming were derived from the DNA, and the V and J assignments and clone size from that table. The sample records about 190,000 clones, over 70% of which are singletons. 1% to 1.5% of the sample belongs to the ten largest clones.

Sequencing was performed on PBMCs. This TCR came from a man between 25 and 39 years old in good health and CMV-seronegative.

The CDR3 sequence is CSVESYPSTDTQYF. The nucleotide sequence reads as follows: TGCAGCGTTGAGTCCTATCCTAGCACAGATACGCAGTATTTT. The chain joins TRBV29-1 to TRBJ2-3, with no reliable assignment of the D segment. Including cysteine and phenylalanine, the CDR3 has 14 amino acids. CDR3 DNA only is kept here, 42 bases in frame from base 1. Trimming at the junction amounts to 3 bases on V and 0 bases on J, and the germline ends lie 10 bases apart. Taken from the germline V gene, the CDR1 and CDR2 loops are SQVTM and ANQGSEA.